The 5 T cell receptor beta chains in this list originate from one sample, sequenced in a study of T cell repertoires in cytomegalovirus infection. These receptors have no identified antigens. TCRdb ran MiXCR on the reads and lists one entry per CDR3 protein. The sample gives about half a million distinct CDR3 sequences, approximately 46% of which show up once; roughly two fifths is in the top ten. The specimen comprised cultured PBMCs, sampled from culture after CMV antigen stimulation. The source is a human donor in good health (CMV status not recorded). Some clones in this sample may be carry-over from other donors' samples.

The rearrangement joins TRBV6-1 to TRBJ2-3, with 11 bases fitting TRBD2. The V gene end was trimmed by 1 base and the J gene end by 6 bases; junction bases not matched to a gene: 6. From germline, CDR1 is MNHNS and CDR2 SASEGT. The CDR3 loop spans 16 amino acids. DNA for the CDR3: TGTGCCAGCAGTGAAGTAGCGGGAGGGCCTGGGGATACGCAGTATTTT. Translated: CASSEVAGGPGDTQYF.

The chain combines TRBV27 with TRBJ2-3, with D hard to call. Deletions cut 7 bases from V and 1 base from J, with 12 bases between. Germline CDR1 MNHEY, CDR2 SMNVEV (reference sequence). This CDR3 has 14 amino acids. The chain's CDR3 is CASTPFKRTDTQYF. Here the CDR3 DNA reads TGTGCCAGCACTCCTTTTAAGCGCACAGATACGCAGTATTTT.

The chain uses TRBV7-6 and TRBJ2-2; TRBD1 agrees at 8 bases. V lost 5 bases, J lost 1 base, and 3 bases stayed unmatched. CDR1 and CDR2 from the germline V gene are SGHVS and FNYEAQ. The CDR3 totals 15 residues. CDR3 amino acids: CASSGGQGNTGELFF. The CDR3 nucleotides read TGTGCCAGCAGCGGAGGACAGGGGAACACCGGGGAGCTGTTTTTT.

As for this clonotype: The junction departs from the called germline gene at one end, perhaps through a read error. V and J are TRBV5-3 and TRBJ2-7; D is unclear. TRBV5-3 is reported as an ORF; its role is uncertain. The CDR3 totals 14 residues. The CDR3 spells CASSLTLASSEQYF. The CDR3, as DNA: TGTGCCAGCAGCTTGACCCTCGCTAGTTCCGAGCAGTACTTC.

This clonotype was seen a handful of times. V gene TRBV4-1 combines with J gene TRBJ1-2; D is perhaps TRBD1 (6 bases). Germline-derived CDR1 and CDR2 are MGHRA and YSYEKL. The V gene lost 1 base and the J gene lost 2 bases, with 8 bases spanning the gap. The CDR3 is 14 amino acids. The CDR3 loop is CASSQAGVNYGYTF. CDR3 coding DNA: TGCGCCAGCAGCCAAGCAGGGGTAAACTATGGCTACACCTTC.